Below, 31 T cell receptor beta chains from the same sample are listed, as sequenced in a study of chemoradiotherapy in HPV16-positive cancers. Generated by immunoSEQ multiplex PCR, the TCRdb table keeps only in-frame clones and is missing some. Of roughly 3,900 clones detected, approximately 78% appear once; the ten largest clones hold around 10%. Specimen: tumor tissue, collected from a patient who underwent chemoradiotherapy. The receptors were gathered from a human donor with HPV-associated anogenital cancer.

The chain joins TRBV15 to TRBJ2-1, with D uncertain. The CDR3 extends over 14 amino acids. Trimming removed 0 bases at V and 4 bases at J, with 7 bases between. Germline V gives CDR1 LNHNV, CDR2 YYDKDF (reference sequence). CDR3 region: CATSRDQAYNEQFF. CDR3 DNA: TGTGCCACCAGCAGAGATCAAGCGTACAATGAGCAGTTCTTC.

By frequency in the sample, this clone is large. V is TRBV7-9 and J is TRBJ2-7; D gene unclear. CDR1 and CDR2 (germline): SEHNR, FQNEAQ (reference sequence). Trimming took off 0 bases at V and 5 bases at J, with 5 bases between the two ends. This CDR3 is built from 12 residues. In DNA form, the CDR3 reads TGTGCCAGCAGCTTAGCTTCCGACGAGCAGTACTTC. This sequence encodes CASSLASDEQYF.

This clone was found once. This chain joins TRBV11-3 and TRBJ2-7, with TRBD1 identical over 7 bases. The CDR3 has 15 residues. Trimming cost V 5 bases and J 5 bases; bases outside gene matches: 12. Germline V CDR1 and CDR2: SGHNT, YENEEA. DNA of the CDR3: TGTGCCAGCAGCCTGTCGGGACAGACAGAACACGAGCAGTACTTC. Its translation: CASSLSGQTEHEQYF.

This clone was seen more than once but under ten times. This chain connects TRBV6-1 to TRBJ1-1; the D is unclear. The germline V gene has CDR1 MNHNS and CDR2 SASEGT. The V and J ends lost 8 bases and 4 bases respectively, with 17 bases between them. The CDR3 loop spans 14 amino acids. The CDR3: CASVWARAPTEAFF. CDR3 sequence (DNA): TGTGCCAGCGTCTGGGCCCGGGCCCCCACTGAAGCTTTCTTT.

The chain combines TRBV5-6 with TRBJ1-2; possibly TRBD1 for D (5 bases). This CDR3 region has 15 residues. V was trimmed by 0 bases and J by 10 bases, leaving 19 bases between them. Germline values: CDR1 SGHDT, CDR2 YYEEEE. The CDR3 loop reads CASSLARPGRWDYTF. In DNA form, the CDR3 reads TGTGCCAGCAGCTTGGCCCGGCCAGGGCGCTGGGACTACACCTTC.

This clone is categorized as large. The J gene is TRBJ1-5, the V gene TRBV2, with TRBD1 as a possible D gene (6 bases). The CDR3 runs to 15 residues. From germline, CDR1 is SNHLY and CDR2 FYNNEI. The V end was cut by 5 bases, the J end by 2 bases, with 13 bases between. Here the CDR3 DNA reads TGTGCCAGCAGTCCAGGGGAGTATGGCAATCAGCCCCAGCATTTT. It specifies CASSPGEYGNQPQHF.

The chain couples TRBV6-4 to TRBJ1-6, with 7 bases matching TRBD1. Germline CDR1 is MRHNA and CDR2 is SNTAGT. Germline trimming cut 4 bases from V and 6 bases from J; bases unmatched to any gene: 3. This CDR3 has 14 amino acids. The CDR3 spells CASSAGTANSPLHF. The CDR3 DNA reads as TGTGCCAGCAGTGCCGGGACAGCTAATTCACCCCTCCACTTT.

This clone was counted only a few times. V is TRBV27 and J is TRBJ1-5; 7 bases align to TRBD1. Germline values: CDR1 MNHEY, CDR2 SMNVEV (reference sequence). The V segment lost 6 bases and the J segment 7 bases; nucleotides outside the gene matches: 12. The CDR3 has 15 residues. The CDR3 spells CASSPRDSIVQPQHF. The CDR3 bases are TGTGCCAGCAGCCCCCGGGACAGCATCGTCCAGCCCCAGCATTTT.

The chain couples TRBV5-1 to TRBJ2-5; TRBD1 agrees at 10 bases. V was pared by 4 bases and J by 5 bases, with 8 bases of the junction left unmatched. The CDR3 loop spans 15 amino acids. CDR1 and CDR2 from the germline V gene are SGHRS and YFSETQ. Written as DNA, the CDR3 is TGCGCCAGCAGCAAGGACAGGGGGATTCGGGAGACCCAGTACTTC. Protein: CASSKDRGIRETQYF.

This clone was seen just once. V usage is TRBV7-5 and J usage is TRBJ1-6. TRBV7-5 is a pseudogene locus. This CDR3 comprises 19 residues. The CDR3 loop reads CVRSLRGVGGSSYNSPLHF. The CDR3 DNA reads TGTGTCAGAAGCTTAAGGGGGGTGGGAGGGAGCTCCTATAATTCACCCCTCCACTTT.

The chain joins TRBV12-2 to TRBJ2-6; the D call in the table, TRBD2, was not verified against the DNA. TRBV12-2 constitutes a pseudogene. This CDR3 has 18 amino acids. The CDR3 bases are TGTGCAAGTCGCTTAGCGAGGGGGGGAGGCTCTGGGGCCAACGTCCTGACTTTC. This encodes CASRLARGGGSGANVLTF.

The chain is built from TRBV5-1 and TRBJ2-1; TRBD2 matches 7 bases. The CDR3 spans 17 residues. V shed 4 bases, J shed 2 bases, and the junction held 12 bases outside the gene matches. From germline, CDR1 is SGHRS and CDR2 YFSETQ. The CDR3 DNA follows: TGCGCCAGCAGCCTTGAGCGGACGGGGGGTCCCTACAATGAGCAGTTCTTC. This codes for CASSLERTGGPYNEQFF. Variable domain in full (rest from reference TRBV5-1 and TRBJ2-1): KAGVTQTPRYLIKTRGQQVTLSCSPISGHRSVSWYQQTPGQGLQFLFEYFSETQRNKGNFPGRFSGRQFSNSRSEMNVSTLELGDSALYLCASSLERTGGPYNEQFFGPGTRLTVL.

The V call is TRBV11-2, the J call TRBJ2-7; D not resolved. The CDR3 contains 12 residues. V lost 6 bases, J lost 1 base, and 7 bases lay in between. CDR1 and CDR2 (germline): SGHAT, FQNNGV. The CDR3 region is CASSHRSYEQYF. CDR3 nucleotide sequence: TGTGCCAGCAGTCACAGATCCTACGAGCAGTACTTC. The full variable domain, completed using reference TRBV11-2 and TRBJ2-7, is EAGVAQSPRYKIIEKRQSVAFWCNPISGHATLYWYQQILGQGPKLLIQFQNNGVVDDSQLPKDRFSAERLKGVDSTLKIQPAKLEDSAVYLCASSHRSYEQYFGPGTRLTVT.

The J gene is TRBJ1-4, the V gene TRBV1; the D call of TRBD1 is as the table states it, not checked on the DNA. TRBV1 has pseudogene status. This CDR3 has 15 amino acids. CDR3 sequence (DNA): TGCACCAGCAGCCAAGATCCTGACAGGGCCGGAAAACTGTTTTTT. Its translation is CTSSQDPDRAGKLFF.

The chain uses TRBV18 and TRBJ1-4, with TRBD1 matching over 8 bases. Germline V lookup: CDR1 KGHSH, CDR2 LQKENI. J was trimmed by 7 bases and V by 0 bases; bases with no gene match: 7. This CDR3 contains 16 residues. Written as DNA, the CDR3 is TGTGCCAGCTCACCACCAGGACAGGGTGGGTTTGAAAAACTGTTTTTT. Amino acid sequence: CASSPPGQGGFEKLFF.

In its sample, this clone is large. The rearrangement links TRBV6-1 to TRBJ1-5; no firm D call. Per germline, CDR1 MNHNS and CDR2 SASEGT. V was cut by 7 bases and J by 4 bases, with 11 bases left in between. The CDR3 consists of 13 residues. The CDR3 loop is CASKYSGNQPQHF. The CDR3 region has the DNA TGTGCCAGCAAGTATTCCGGGAATCAGCCCCAGCATTTT.

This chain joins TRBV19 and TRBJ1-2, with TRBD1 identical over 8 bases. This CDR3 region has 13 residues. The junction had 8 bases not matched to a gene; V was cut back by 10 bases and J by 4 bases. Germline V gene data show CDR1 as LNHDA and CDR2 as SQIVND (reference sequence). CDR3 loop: CATTGTGAYGYTF. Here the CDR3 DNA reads TGTGCCACAACCGGGACAGGTGCCTATGGCTACACCTTC.

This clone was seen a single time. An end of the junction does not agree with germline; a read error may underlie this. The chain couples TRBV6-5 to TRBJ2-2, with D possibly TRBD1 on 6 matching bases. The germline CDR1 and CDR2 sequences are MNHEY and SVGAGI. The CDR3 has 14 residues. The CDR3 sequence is CASSFDRNIGELFF. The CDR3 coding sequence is TGTGCCAGCAGTTTCGACAGGAACATCGGGGAGCTGTTTTTT.

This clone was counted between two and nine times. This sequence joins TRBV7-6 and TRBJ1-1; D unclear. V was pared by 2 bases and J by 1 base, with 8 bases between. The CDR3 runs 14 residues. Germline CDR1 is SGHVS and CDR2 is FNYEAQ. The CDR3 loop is CASSLRGENTEAFF. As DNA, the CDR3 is TGTGCCAGCAGCTTACGAGGAGAGAACACTGAAGCTTTCTTT.

CDR3 sequence reads: CAISRSDRDTGELFF. The CDR3 coding sequence is TGTGCCATCAGTCGGTCGGATAGGGACACCGGGGAGCTGTTTTTT. The rearrangement joins TRBV10-3 to TRBJ2-2; D remains unclear. The ends were cut back, 5 bases at V and 3 bases at J, with 13 bases in the middle. This CDR3 has 15 amino acids. Germline CDR1 reads ENHRY; CDR2 reads SYGVKD.

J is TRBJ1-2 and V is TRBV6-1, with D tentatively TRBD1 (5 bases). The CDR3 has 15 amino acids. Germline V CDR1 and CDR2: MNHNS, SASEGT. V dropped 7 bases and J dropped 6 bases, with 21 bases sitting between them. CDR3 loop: CASNEWGGGSNGYTF. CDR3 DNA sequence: TGTGCCAGCAACGAGTGGGGCGGGGGGTCAAATGGCTACACCTTC.

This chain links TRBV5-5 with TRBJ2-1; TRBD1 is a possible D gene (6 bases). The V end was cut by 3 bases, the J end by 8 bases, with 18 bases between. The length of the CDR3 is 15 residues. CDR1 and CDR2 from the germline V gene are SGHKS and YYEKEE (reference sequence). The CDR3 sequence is CASSSGQLRFDEQFF. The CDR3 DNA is TGTGCCAGCAGCTCAGGACAGTTGAGGTTCGATGAGCAGTTCTTC.

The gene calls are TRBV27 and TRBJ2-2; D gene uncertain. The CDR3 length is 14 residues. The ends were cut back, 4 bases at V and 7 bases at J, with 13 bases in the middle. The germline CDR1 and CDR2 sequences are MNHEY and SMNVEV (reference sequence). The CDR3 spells CASSSLQWGGELFF. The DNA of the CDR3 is TGTGCCAGCAGTTCGCTTCAGTGGGGCGGGGAGCTGTTTTTT.

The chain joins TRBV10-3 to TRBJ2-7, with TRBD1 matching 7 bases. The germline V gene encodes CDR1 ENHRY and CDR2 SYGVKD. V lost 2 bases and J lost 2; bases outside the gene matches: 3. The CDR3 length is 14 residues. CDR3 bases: TGTGCCATCAGTGAGGGCCAGGGGGCCTACGAGCAGTACTTC. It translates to CAISEGQGAYEQYF.

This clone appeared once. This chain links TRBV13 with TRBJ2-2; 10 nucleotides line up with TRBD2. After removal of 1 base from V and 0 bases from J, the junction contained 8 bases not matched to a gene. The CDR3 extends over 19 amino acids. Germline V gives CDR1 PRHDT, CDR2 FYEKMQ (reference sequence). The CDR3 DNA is TGTGCCAGCAGCTTAGAAACCCGGCTAGCGGGAGCGAACACCGGGGAGCTGTTTTTT. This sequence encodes CASSLETRLAGANTGELFF.

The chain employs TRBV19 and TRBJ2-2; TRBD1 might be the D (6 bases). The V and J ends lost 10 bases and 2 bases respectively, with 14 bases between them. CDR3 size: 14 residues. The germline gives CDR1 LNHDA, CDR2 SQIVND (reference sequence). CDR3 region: CATIGQPNTGELFF. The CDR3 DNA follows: TGTGCCACAATAGGACAGCCCAACACCGGGGAGCTGTTTTTT.

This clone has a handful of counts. The CDR3 protein is CATRGTGIDTQYF. CDR3 nucleotide sequence: TGTGCTACCCGTGGGACGGGGATAGATACGCAGTATTTT. The rearrangement joins TRBV10-3 to TRBJ2-3, with D possibly called TRBD1 or TRBD2 (5 bases each). CDR1 and CDR2 from the germline V gene are ENHRY and SYGVKD. The CDR3 extends over 13 amino acids.

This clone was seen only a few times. Written as DNA, the CDR3 is TGTGCCAGCAGTGCCTCAAGGACGGACTCCTACGAGCAGTACTTC. Protein sequence: CASSASRTDSYEQYF. The chain has TRBV6-1 and TRBJ2-7; D uncertain. The CDR3 covers 15 residues. Germline-derived CDR1 and CDR2 are MNHNS and SASEGT. V was trimmed by 4 bases and J by 0 bases, leaving 13 bases between them.

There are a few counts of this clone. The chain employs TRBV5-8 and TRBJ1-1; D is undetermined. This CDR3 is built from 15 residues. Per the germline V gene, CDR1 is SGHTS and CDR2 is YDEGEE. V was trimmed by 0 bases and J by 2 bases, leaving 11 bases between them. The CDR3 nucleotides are TGTGCCAGCAGCTTGGCCAGACTAACAAACACTGAAGCTTTCTTT. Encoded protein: CASSLARLTNTEAFF.

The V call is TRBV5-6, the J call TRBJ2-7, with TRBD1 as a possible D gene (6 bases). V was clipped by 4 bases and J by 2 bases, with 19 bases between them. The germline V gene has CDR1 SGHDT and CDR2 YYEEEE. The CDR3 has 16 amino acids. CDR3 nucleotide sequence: TGTGCCAGCAGCACGCTTCGTACAGGGCCTACCTACGAGCAGTACTTC. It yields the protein CASSTLRTGPTYEQYF.

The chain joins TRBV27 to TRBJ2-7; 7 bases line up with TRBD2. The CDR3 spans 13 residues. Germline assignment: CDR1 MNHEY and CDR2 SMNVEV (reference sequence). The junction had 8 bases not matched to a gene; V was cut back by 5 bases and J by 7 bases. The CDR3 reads CASSTGGLGEQYF. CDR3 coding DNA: TGTGCCAGCAGTACGGGGGGACTCGGAGAGCAGTACTTC.